The 6 T cell receptor beta chains reported below all come from one sample, sequenced in a study of blood T cell repertoires in COVID-19. Produced via immunoSEQ multiplex PCR; TCRdb's table is partial and in-frame only. This sample has some 330,000 clones, with 80% to 90% found just once. Material: PBMCs or T cells enriched from blood (not recorded which). The source is a man between 40 and 49 years old in a cohort exposed to, infected with or recovered from COVID-19 (not recorded which).

The chain employs TRBV10-3 and TRBJ1-1; TRBD1 matches 8 bases. The length of the CDR3 is 13 residues. Germline loops: CDR1 ENHRY, CDR2 SYGVKD. Trimming at V came to 7 bases and at J to 1 base, leaving 2 bases not matched to a gene. The CDR3 DNA sequence: TGTGCCATCAATGGACAGGGGAACACTGAAGCTTTCTTT. The encoded protein is CAINGQGNTEAFF.

V gene TRBV3-1 (or the pseudogene TRBV3-2) combines with J gene TRBJ1-3; D ambiguous. Germline lookup yields CDR1 LGHDT and CDR2 YNNKEL (reference sequence). This CDR3 spans 12 amino acids. The germline V and J ends were trimmed by 4 bases and 4 bases, with 5 bases remaining between them. The CDR3 loop reads CASSPGGNTIYF. CDR3 DNA: TGTGCCAGCAGCCCCGGGGGAAACACCATATATTTT.

The chain recombines TRBV19 with TRBJ1-4; the D gene is possibly TRBD1 (6 bases). This CDR3 comprises 17 residues. The germline V and J ends were trimmed by 6 bases and 7 bases, with 24 bases remaining between them. The germline V gene encodes CDR1 LNHDA and CDR2 SQIVND (reference sequence). CDR3 region: CASSDQGTHPVTEKLFF. CDR3 nucleotide sequence: TGTGCCAGTAGCGATCAGGGGACCCACCCCGTCACTGAAAAACTGTTTTTT.

The V gene is TRBV3-1 (or the pseudogene TRBV3-2), the J gene TRBJ2-3, with 9 positions matching TRBD1. The CDR3 spans 14 residues. Germline V CDR1 and CDR2: LGHDT, YNNKEL (reference sequence). V was clipped by 4 bases and J by 3 bases; unmatched bases: 2. The CDR3 bases are TGTGCCAGCAGCCTCGGACAGGGGACAGATACGCAGTATTTT. Protein sequence: CASSLGQGTDTQYF.

This chain connects TRBV19 to TRBJ2-5, with TRBD2 matching over 8 bases. CDR3 size: 16 residues. Germline V gives CDR1 LNHDA, CDR2 SQIVND (reference sequence). V was clipped by 3 bases and J by 7 bases; unmatched bases: 13. The CDR3 region is CASSISISGNHVTQYF. The CDR3, as DNA: TGTGCCAGTAGTATCTCGATTAGCGGGAATCATGTGACCCAGTACTTC.

This clone appeared a single time. The V call is TRBV28, the J call TRBJ1-5; the D gene is possibly TRBD1 (6 bases). This CDR3 has 15 amino acids. CDR1 and CDR2 (germline): MDHEN, SYDVKM. V was trimmed by 3 bases and J by 7 bases, leaving 16 bases between them. The CDR3 DNA sequence: TGTGCCAGCAGTTTCCAACAGGGTTACGGGCAGCCCCAGCATTTT. Amino acid sequence: CASSFQQGYGQPQHF.